Presented here are 6 T cell receptor beta chains from one specimen sequenced in a study of blood T cells in healthy people across ages. Then a second PCR, running roughly 6 to 11 cycles, was carried out with a sample-barcoded 5' primer and a J-beta primer mix. TCRdb re-derived calls from the 5' RACE reads in MiXCR, one entry per CDR3 protein. The repertoire holds around 690,000 distinct CDR3 sequences, with roughly three fifths as singletons. The source material was blood. All receptors derive from a man between 60 and 75 years old in good health.

The chain is built from TRBV6-6 and TRBJ1-2; possible D gene TRBD1, 5 bases. The ends were cut back, 0 bases at V and 2 bases at J, with 10 bases in the middle. Germline lookup yields CDR1 MNHNY and CDR2 SVGAGI (reference sequence). CDR3 length: 15 residues. The CDR3 region is CASSYSREGNYGYTF. For the CDR3, the DNA is TGTGCCAGCAGTTACTCCAGGGAGGGAAACTATGGCTACACCTTC.

The chain carries TRBV5-1 and TRBJ2-7, with D perhaps TRBD2 (5 bases). CDR3 length: 14 amino acids. Looked up from germline, CDR1 is SGHRS and CDR2 is YFSETQ. Trimming cost V 7 bases and J 7 bases, with 21 bases left between them. DNA for the CDR3: TGCGCCAGCCAACTAGAGGGAGCGAGGGATGAGCAGTACTTC. Amino acids: CASQLEGARDEQYF.

This sequence joins TRBV3-1 and TRBJ2-1; 8 bases are shared with TRBD1. The CDR3 extends over 12 amino acids. Trimming removed 5 bases from V and 10 bases from J; junction bases left unmatched: 4. Germline V gene sequence: CDR1 LGHDT, CDR2 YNNKEL (reference sequence). The CDR3 coding sequence is TGTGCCAGCAGCAGACAGGGGTACGAGCAGTTCTTC. Protein: CASSRQGYEQFF.

The chain employs TRBV4-2 and TRBJ2-6, with TRBD2 identical over 7 bases. CDR3 length equals 21 residues. V was clipped by 3 bases and J by 0 bases; unmatched bases: 17. Germline-derived CDR1 and CDR2 are LGHNA and YNFKEQ. Here the CDR3 DNA reads TGTGCCAGCAGCCACTCTATAAGCGGATGGGGGGGACTCTCTGGGGCCAACGTCCTGACTTTC. Protein product: CASSHSISGWGGLSGANVLTF.

In this sample, this clonotype turned up once. This sequence joins TRBV12-3 or TRBV12-4 and TRBJ1-6, with D possibly matching TRBD1 (5 bases). This CDR3 contains 13 residues. V dropped 5 bases and J dropped 8 bases, with 10 bases sitting between them. The CDR3 region has the DNA TGTGCCAGCAGTCAGACAGCGGATTCACCCCTCCACTTT. Translated, it gives CASSQTADSPLHF.

The chain links TRBV5-1 to TRBJ2-1, with a weak D call TRBD2 (6 bases). V was pared by 0 bases and J by 0 bases, with 13 bases between. The V gene's germline CDR1 is SGHRS and CDR2 YFSETQ. CDR3 length: 17 residues. The CDR3 nucleotides are TGCGCCAGCAGCTTGGGGGGTCGAGCGGGCTCCTACAATGAGCAGTTCTTC. Residues: CASSLGGRAGSYNEQFF.